This T cell receptor (beta chain) was found in a study of technical replicates of blood from four donors. Data came from immunoSEQ multiplex PCR; TCRdb stores just in-frame clones and leaves some out. The sample includes about 80,000 clones, about 98% seen only once; the top ten take approximately 0.15%. This clone was seen a single time. In germline, CDR1 is MNHEY, CDR2 SVGAGI. This CDR3 region has 15 residues. V was clipped by 0 bases and J by 3 bases, with 12 bases between them. Sequenced input: T cells isolated from PBMCs. This rearrangement joins TRBV6-5 to TRBJ2-7, with D tentatively TRBD1 (6 bases). The sequence derives from a human donor in good health. The CDR3 sequence is CASSYSSDRYYEQYF. The CDR3 nucleotides are TGTGCCAGCAGTTACTCCTCGGACAGATACTACGAGCAGTACTTC.